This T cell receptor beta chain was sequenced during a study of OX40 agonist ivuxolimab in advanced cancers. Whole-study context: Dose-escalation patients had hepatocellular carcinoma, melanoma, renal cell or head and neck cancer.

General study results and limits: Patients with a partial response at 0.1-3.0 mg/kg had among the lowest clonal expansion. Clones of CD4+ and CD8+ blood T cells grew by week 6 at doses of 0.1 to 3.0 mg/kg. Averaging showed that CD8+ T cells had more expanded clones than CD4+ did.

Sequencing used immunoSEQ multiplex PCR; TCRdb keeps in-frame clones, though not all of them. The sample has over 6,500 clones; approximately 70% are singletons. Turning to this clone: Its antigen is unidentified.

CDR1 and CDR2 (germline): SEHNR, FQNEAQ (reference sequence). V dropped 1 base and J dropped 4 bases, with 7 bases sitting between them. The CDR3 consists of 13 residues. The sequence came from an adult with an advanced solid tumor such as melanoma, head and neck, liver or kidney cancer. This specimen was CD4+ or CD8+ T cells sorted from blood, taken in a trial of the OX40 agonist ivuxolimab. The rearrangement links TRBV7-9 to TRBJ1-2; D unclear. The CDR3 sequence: CASSLGRSYGYTF. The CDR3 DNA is TGTGCCAGCAGCTTAGGCAGAAGCTATGGCTACACCTTC.